The present TCR beta chain was sequenced within a study of T cells after yellow fever vaccination (dated by TCRdb to the late 2010s). With regard to the full study: Libraries from fractions with low cell numbers were prepared with the SMART-Seq v4 Ultra Low Input RNA kit. Two healthy male donors, one aged 18 to 30 and one aged 30 to 39 years, were included in the cohort. Blood was drawn at multiple timepoints before and after primary and secondary immunization, with bulk PBMC replicates and cell subsets isolated. To follow T-cell clones before and after both primary and booster YFV17D yellow fever vaccination, bulk TCR alpha and beta repertoires underwent longitudinal sequencing.

V and J are truncated by 11 bases and 1 base respectively, leaving an intervening sequence of 24 bases. The CDR3 goes from the cysteine to the phenylalanine over 18 residues. Here the CDR3 DNA is all that survives: 54 bases in frame from base 1. CDR1 SGHTA and CDR2 FQGTGA were looked up in the germline V gene. TCR cDNA was synthesized by 5'RACE template switching, which introduced a universal primer site and unique molecular identifiers. cDNA synthesis was primed from both the TCR alpha and TCR beta constant segments. Library amplification used two PCR steps, and the second PCR step added sample barcodes and sequencing adapters. Sequencing of the libraries was done on either Illumina HiSeq 2500 (2x100 bp) or NovaSeq (2x150 bp). Under the source paper's analysis protocol: Demultiplexing of reads and collapsing into UMI consensus sequences were performed with MIGEC, and V(D)J alignment was carried out with MiXCR. Vaccine-responding clonotypes were defined with edgeR using replicate PBMC samples, requiring FDR below 0.01 and a log2 fold change above 5 up to day 15. Bulk clonotypes were assigned CD4 or CD8 identity according to which sequenced CD4 or CD8 repertoire held them at higher abundance. The public reads were reanalyzed by TCRdb: fastp trimming at Q25, MiXCR alignment, in-frame beta chains only. Rows with one shared CDR3 protein collapse into an entry with the most common genes and DNA. TCRdb, not the original authors, processed these V and J calls. The table for this sample lists 78,000 or so distinct CDR3 sequences; around 7.1% of them were counted only once. The ten largest clones take up about 27% of the sample.

The sample's treatment or condition, from its label and the paper: live attenuated yellow fever vaccine strain. PBMCs were isolated from peripheral blood using a standard Ficoll-Paque protocol. CD4 and CD8 T-cell fractions were isolated with Dynabeads CD4 and CD8 positive selection kits. TriZol was used to extract RNA from bulk PBMCs, CD4 and CD8 fractions, and dextramer-positive and dextramer-negative fractions. Points on this clonotype: Its antigen is unknown. Per-nucleotide qualities are absent, and no much larger clonotype sits a single base away.

Here is what the overall study found, with its caveats: FACS-sorted repertoires could contain abundant contaminating clonotypes from the bulk population, so computational filtering was required. Most clones expanded after primary vaccination (approximately 95% of CD4 and approximately 90% of CD8) were re-detected after the booster, suggesting that broad memory maintenance occurred. Compared with the primary T-cell response, the secondary T-cell response was weaker but faster, peaking on day 5 rather than day 15. A small fraction of clonotypes showed up in both the CD4 and CD8 compartments, probably as a result of convergent recombination. Because the study included only a couple of donors, the extent to which the findings can be generalized is limited.

The specimen was CD8+ T cells sorted from PBMCs, collected 9 to 10 days after the first yellow fever vaccination. This clonotype originated in a man younger than 35 who received the YFV17D yellow fever vaccine. The sequence joins TRBV7-3 to TRBJ1-6; possibly the D gene is TRBD1, per 5 matching bases. Here is the DNA: TGTGCCTGCACCCCTACCCGGGGCGCTGCATCCTATAATTCACCCCTCCACTTT. This translates into CACTPTRGAASYNSPLHF.